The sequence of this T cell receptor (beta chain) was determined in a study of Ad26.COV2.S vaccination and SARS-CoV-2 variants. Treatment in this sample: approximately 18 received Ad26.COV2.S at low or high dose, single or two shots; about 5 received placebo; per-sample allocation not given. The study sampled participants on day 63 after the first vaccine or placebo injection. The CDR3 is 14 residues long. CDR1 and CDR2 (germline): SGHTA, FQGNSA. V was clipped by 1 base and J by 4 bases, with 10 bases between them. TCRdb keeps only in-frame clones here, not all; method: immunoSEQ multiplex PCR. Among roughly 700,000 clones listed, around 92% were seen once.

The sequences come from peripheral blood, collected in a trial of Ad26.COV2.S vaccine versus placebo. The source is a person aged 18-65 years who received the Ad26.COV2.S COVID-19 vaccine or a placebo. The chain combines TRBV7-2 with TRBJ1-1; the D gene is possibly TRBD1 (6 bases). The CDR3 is CASSLDRVLTEAFF. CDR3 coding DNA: TGTGCCAGCAGCTTAGACAGGGTCCTCACTGAAGCTTTCTTT.